This is a list of T cell receptor beta chains from one sample in a study of CD8+CD57+ T cells in acquired aplastic anemia. TCRdb re-derived calls from the reads in MiXCR, one entry per CDR3 protein. Of some 180,000 distinct CDR3 sequences in the sample, 55% to 65% were seen once. The sequenced material came from sorted CD4+, CD8+, or CD8+CD57+ T cells (not recorded which) from PBMCs. The receptors shown here come from a human donor with aplastic anemia. Both conserved end residues are trimmed from each CDR3.

V	J	CDR3
TRBV15	TRBJ2-3	ATSRGGSSTDTQY
TRBV7-9	TRBJ1-2	ASSLGTGEANYGYT
TRBV2	TRBJ2-7	ASSGQGRYEQY
TRBV15	TRBJ2-7	ATSSDRIDEQY
TRBV4-1	TRBJ1-3	ASSQGGQPSGNTIY
TRBV9	TRBJ2-7	ASSRATGYNEQY
TRBV19	TRBJ2-2	ASSLDPTGELF
TRBV2	TRBJ1-1	ASRPQGPVTEAF
TRBV27	TRBJ2-5	ASGYRYPPETQY
TRBV7-8	TRBJ1-1	ASSSNGHLNTEAF
TRBV12-3/TRBV12-4	TRBJ1-3	ASRPQGAGNTIY
TRBV6-2/TRBV6-3	TRBJ2-7	AAGKGIPFYEQY
TRBV20-1	TRBJ1-2	SVFQGGYT
TRBV7-9	TRBJ1-1	ASSRPRGMNTEAF
TRBV2	TRBJ2-5	ASSFTGGETQY
TRBV7-9	TRBJ2-5	ASRPGGVGFQETQY
TRBV7-8	TRBJ2-1	ASSLRDVGLADNEQF
TRBV2	TRBJ2-7	ASRGTVYEQY
TRBV7-3	TRBJ2-2	ASSANRNTGELF
TRBV20-1	TRBJ2-7	SARGTQESYEQY
TRBV7-2	TRBJ1-1	ASSLWQVETEAF
TRBV20-1	TRBJ1-2	SAGGQGPPPGGYT
TRBV20-1	TRBJ2-1	SASPLAGVSNEQF
TRBV7-2	TRBJ2-1	ASSLLGPSSYNEQF
TRBV11-3	TRBJ2-7	ASSLGGSAYEQY
TRBV5-8	TRBJ2-1	ASSPGGADNEQF
TRBV15	TRBJ2-7	ATSRYLPHGGTPYEQY
TRBV10-1	TRBJ1-3	ASSEYGSPGNTIY
TRBV6-5	TRBJ2-1	ASNVLAGGHNEQF
TRBV5-8	TRBJ1-4	ASSPRTGINEKLF
TRBV25-1	TRBJ1-2	ASSAQGNFGYT
TRBV27	TRBJ1-5	ASSFKGFSNQPQH
TRBV19	TRBJ2-5	ASSTDTTQETQY
TRBV15	TRBJ1-2	ATSSEQGWRGYT
TRBV13	TRBJ2-7	ASSTRDRGSYEQY
TRBV29-1	TRBJ2-1	ASSLGTTALEQF
TRBV15	TRBJ1-5	ATSRTGTQPQH
TRBV2	TRBJ1-6	ASSEMVGGSSPLH
TRBV9	TRBJ2-1	ASSVRWTGNEQF
TRBV7-2	TRBJ2-3	ASSFLRAGGLGRKTDTQY
TRBV7-2	TRBJ1-2	ASSLEGGTGYGYT
TRBV2	TRBJ1-2	ASSVFGQGGGYT
TRBV2	TRBJ2-7	ASTTRGHPYEQY
TRBV20-1	TRBJ2-5	SARRMRGETQY
TRBV10-3	TRBJ1-2	AISESLNLGQAPYGYT
TRBV7-2	TRBJ2-7	ASSLGFAVTYEQY
TRBV29-1	TRBJ2-7	SVEDGGALPHYEQY
TRBV10-3	TRBJ2-7	AISESGQGNEQY
TRBV4-1	TRBJ1-1	ASSQVKENTEAF
TRBV7-3	TRBJ1-3	ASSPRTGYPGNTIY
TRBV15	TRBJ1-6	ATSRRQQTSGLGSPLH
TRBV10-3	TRBJ1-1	AISERGPVAEAF
TRBV20-1	TRBJ1-1	SARDPGQGETYTEAF
TRBV2	TRBJ1-1	ASPDRGFPVGHTEAF
TRBV7-2	TRBJ1-5	ASSPGGQPQH